These T cell receptor beta chains were read from a single sample in a study of blood T cell repertoires in COVID-19. Sequencing used immunoSEQ multiplex PCR; TCRdb keeps in-frame clones, though not all of them. The repertoire includes tens of thousands of clones, 85% to 90% of them detected once, and 16% sits in the top ten. Material: peripheral blood. The receptor source for this set is a man aged 80 or over with acute or convalescent COVID-19. Each CDR3 is given with its conserved first and last residue. The D gene is left open where the match is weak. Clone size is given for some rows only: seen once, a few or many times, or a class if the clone is expanded.

12	NA	NA	TRBV11-2	TRBJ1-1	CASSPRGLEAFF	TGTGCCAGCAGCCCCCGCGGGCTTGAAGCTTTCTTT
15	NA	NA	TRBV6-5	TRBJ1-4	CASRPPGSTNEKLFF	TGTGCCAGCAGGCCCCCCGGTTCAACTAATGAAAAACTGTTTTTT
14	NA	NA	TRBV29-1	TRBJ1-1	CSVAGQRLNTEAFF	TGCAGCGTGGCAGGACAGCGACTGAACACTGAAGCTTTCTTT
15	NA	NA	TRBV7-2	TRBJ1-5	CASSVLGYGDQPQHF	TGTGCCAGCAGCGTCCTAGGGTACGGGGATCAGCCCCAGCATTTT
13	NA	NA	TRBV27	TRBJ1-1	CASSYRVGTEAFF	TGTGCCAGCAGTTACAGAGTCGGAACTGAAGCTTTCTTT
15	TRBD2	NA	TRBV18	TRBJ2-7	CASSQLAGGLYEQYF	TGTGCCAGCTCACAGCTAGCGGGGGGCCTCTACGAGCAGTACTTC
17	NA	NA	TRBV30	TRBJ1-3	CAWSPLFPGGSGNTIYF	TGTGCCTGGAGCCCCCTCTTCCCAGGAGGGTCTGGAAACACCATATATTTT
14	TRBD1	NA	TRBV11-2	TRBJ2-3	CASSGVTGADTQYF	TGTGCCAGCAGCGGAGTCACAGGGGCAGATACGCAGTATTTT
12	NA	NA	TRBV6-5	TRBJ2-5	CASANGQETQYF	TGTGCCAGCGCCAACGGGCAAGAGACCCAGTACTTC
12	NA	NA	TRBV30	TRBJ1-2	CAWSVGGDGYTF	TGTGCCTGGAGTGTGGGAGGTGATGGCTACACCTTC
17	NA	NA	TRBV6-1	TRBJ2-1	CASSEPLQGSGYNEQFF	TGTGCCAGCAGTGAACCTTTACAGGGAAGTGGGTACAATGAGCAGTTCTTC
16	NA	NA	TRBV6-2/TRBV6-3	TRBJ2-2	CASSYQRQVHTGELFF	TGTGCCAGCAGTTACCAAAGACAGGTTCACACCGGGGAGCTGTTTTTT
17	TRBD1	NA	TRBV29-1	TRBJ2-6	CSVETLPTGSGANVLTF	TGCAGCGTTGAAACCCTCCCGACAGGGTCTGGGGCCAACGTCCTGACTTTC
17	TRBD1	NA	TRBV7-7	TRBJ2-7	CASSRPTPTGGAFEQYF	TGTGCCAGCAGCCGGCCTACGCCAACAGGGGGCGCATTCGAGCAGTACTTC
17	TRBD1	once	TRBV5-1	TRBJ2-1	CASSLELSRDRHNEQFF	TGCGCCAGCAGCTTGGAACTGAGCCGGGACAGGCACAATGAGCAGTTCTTC
17	TRBD1	NA	TRBV5-6	TRBJ1-4	CASSLPGTGAQGEKLFF	TGTGCCAGCAGCTTACCCGGGACAGGGGCCCAGGGTGAAAAACTGTTTTTT
13	NA	NA	TRBV27	TRBJ2-3	CASSRQGTDTQYF	TGTGCCAGTTCGAGGCAGGGGACAGATACGCAGTATTTT
15	TRBD1	NA	TRBV9	TRBJ1-2	CASSARGTGGSGYTF	TGTGCCAGCAGCGCCAGAGGGACAGGGGGCTCTGGCTACACCTTC
12	NA	NA	TRBV19	TRBJ2-2	CASSLPTGELFF	TGTGCCAGTAGTCTCCCTACCGGGGAGCTGTTTTTT
14	NA	once	TRBV19	TRBJ1-1	CASSWGAENTEAFF	TGTGCCAGTAGTTGGGGCGCAGAGAACACTGAAGCTTTCTTT
13	NA	NA	TRBV5-6	TRBJ1-1	CASSFGGATEAFF	TGTGCCAGCAGTTTCGGGGGGGCCACTGAAGCTTTCTTT